This T cell receptor beta chain was found in a study of shared clonotypes between healthy human individuals. Study-wide background: Each donor's CD4 naive and CD4 memory cells filled three plates apiece, CD8 naive two, and CD8 memory one.

Naive-designated CD8 cells lacked CD45RO, were positively enriched for CCR7, and omitted terminally differentiated effector memory CD45RA+ cells. Findings and caveats of the study: Generation probabilities were higher for clonotypes shared across all four sorted-subset donors than for unshared ones.

Deep level was the assay's run setting. The table came from immunoSEQ multiplex PCR; TCRdb's copy has only in-frame clones and leaves some out. This sample has about 2.2 million clones, with more than 85% found just once. Trimming removed 7 bases at V and 1 base at J, with 11 bases between. Looked up from germline, CDR1 is LGHNT and CDR2 is FRNRAP. The CDR3 is 14 residues long. In the case of this clone: Its antigen is currently unknown.

The chain has TRBV12-5 and TRBJ2-1; D remains ambiguous. Sequencing was performed on naive CD8+ T cells from PBMCs. The clonotype originates from a man younger than 35 in good health. Some clones in this sample may be carry-over from other donors' samples. The CDR3 DNA reads as TGTGCTAGTGTAGGGCCTCCGTCCTACAATGAGCAGTTCTTC. This codes for CASVGPPSYNEQFF.